This T cell receptor (beta chain) emerged from a study of PD-L1 blockade in urothelial cancer. Whole-study context: Male sex and bladder-origin urothelial cancer were recorded for about 90% of the roughly 29 patients.

CDR1 is LNHDA and CDR2 is SQIVND in the germline V gene (reference sequence). The CDR3 totals 15 residues. The V and J ends lost 7 bases and 5 bases, in that order; junction bases with no gene match: 10. Time point noted: pretreatment peripheral blood. Synthetic analogs of TCR templates were spiked into every PCR. The repertoire was sequenced with immunoSEQ multiplex PCR; TCRdb's copy has only in-frame clones and lacks some. The sample contains 70,000 or so clones, roughly 88% of which appear only once. The receptor was derived from a man aged 65 to 79 with urothelial cancer. The source was PBMCs, collected around atezolizumab (anti-PD-L1) treatment. J is TRBJ2-5 and V is TRBV19, with 10 nucleotides matching TRBD1. CDR3: CASTNRQGAGETQYF. The CDR3 DNA reads as TGTGCCAGTACCAATAGACAGGGGGCCGGTGAGACCCAGTACTTC.